This T cell receptor beta chain originates from a study of cytomegalovirus exposure and HLA in healthy donors. Study summary: For the approximately 430 genotyped donors, about 79% fell within the Caucasian-associated ancestry cluster. Study results and limitations: The investigators catalogued 150 to 200 TCR beta chains as cytomegalovirus-associated.

The PCR employed 60 Vbeta primers together with 13 Jbeta primers. Authors' methods: Later work found approximately 80 million unique TCR beta chains, with around 10 million shared. Profiled with immunoSEQ multiplex PCR; TCRdb holds only in-frame clones, not every one. The DNA gave D and trimming, while V, J and clone size come from that table. The sample yields over 80,000 clones, about 80% seen once. A note on this clone: Its antigen is not known.

Trimming took 0 bases from V and 1 from J, leaving 3 bases between them. Per the germline V gene, CDR1 is SEHNR and CDR2 is FQNEAQ (reference sequence). The CDR3 is made up of 14 amino acids. The sequence derives from a man in his sixties in good health and CMV-seropositive. The chain joins TRBV7-9 to TRBJ1-4; D uncertain. The specimen sequenced was PBMCs. DNA for the CDR3: TGTGCCAGCAGCTTAGCCGGAACTAATGAAAAACTGTTTTTT. This gives the protein CASSLAGTNEKLFF.